This T cell receptor beta chain was obtained from a study of blood T cell repertoires in COVID-19. Germline assignment: CDR1 ENHRY and CDR2 SYGVKD. The V and J ends lost 4 bases and 2 bases respectively, with 5 bases between them. CDR3 length equals 12 residues. Repertoires were generated with immunoSEQ multiplex PCR, while TCRdb's copy carries only in-frame clones and drops some. This table has about 120,000 clones, 90% appearing once. The J gene is TRBJ1-2, the V gene TRBV10-3; the D gene is possibly TRBD1 (5 bases). The clonotype was recovered from a woman aged 60 to 75 with COVID-19, enrolled during active disease. Material: peripheral blood. CDR3 nucleotide sequence: TGTGCCATCAGTGGACAGAACTATGGCTACACCTTC. Translated, it gives CAISGQNYGYTF.